This TCR beta chain was recovered during a study of T-cell memory formation after mild COVID-19. TCRdb reprocessed the 5' RACE reads via MiXCR and lists one record per CDR3 protein. This table holds tens of thousands of distinct CDR3 sequences, roughly a quarter found once. The CDR3 runs 17 residues. The V gene end was trimmed by 5 bases and the J gene end by 1 base; junction bases not matched to a gene: 12. Germline CDR1 and CDR2: SGHAT and FQNNGV. Specimen: PBMCs or a T cell subset sorted from them (not recorded which). The chain joins TRBV11-2 to TRBJ2-5; 8 bases map to TRBD2. The receptor comes from a man between 18 and 29 years old who had mild COVID-19 (a few samples of this study predate the infection). Cell type and time point are not known. CDR3 protein: CASSIWLAGGFQETQYF. The CDR3 coding sequence is TGTGCCAGCAGCATTTGGCTCGCGGGGGGTTTCCAAGAGACCCAGTACTTC.